Listed here are 28 T cell receptor beta chains from one sample, sequenced in a study of blood T cell repertoires in COVID-19. Clones were sequenced by immunoSEQ multiplex PCR, and TCRdb holds only the in-frame ones, with some missing. The profile covers a few hundred thousand clones, with roughly 86% appearing a single time and roughly 7.1% taken by the ten largest. The sample taken for sequencing was peripheral blood. All receptors come from a woman between 50 and 59 years old who had recovered from COVID-19.

This sequence joins TRBV3-1 (or the pseudogene TRBV3-2) and TRBJ2-4; D is undetermined. CDR1 and CDR2 (germline): LGHDT, YNNKEL (reference sequence). Deletions cut 11 bases from V and 7 bases from J, with 15 bases between. The CDR3 length is 12 residues. The CDR3 is CAAADSPNIQYF. CDR3 nucleotides: TGTGCCGCGGCCGATTCTCCGAACATTCAGTACTTC.

The V call is TRBV6-2 or TRBV6-3, the J call TRBJ1-1; maybe TRBD1 (6 bases). The germline V gene encodes CDR1 MNHEY and CDR2 SVGEGT. This CDR3 comprises 14 residues. V lost 2 bases, J lost 1 base, and 8 bases lay in between. The CDR3 reads CASSYGGANTEAFF. In DNA form, the CDR3 reads TGTGCCAGCAGTTACGGGGGGGCGAACACTGAAGCTTTCTTT.

The J gene is TRBJ2-5, the V gene TRBV27, with 7 bases matching TRBD2. Looked up from germline, CDR1 is MNHEY and CDR2 is SMNVEV (reference sequence). After removal of 6 bases from V and 2 bases from J, the junction contained 12 bases not matched to a gene. The CDR3 spans 16 residues. CDR3 DNA: TGTGCCAGCAGGACAGACCGACTAGCAGCGCAAGAGACCCAGTACTTC. This translates into CASRTDRLAAQETQYF.

This chain links TRBV19 with TRBJ1-1; 8 nucleotides align to TRBD1. The CDR3 sequence is 16 residues long. Germline CDR1 is LNHDA and CDR2 is SQIVND (reference sequence). J lost 0 bases, V lost 5 bases, and 8 bases had no gene match. The CDR3 DNA follows: TGTGCCAGTAGTCCCGGGACAGGCGGCCTGAACACTGAAGCTTTCTTT. This codes for CASSPGTGGLNTEAFF.

V is TRBV11-3 and J is TRBJ2-1; TRBD2 might be the D (7 bases). The germline V gene encodes CDR1 SGHNT and CDR2 YENEEA. The CDR3 is 16 residues long. The ends were cut back, 4 bases at V and 8 bases at J, with 21 bases in the middle. CDR3: CASSSSTRGGLDEQFF. The CDR3 DNA sequence: TGTGCCAGCAGCTCGTCTACGAGGGGGGGCCTTGATGAGCAGTTCTTC.

This clone has a handful of counts. This sequence joins TRBV5-1 and TRBJ2-7, with 7 bases identical to TRBD1. Germline CDR1 is SGHRS and CDR2 is YFSETQ. The CDR3 totals 15 residues. V was pared by 4 bases and J by 5 bases, with 12 bases of the junction left unmatched. CDR3 loop: CASSGEYRGSDEQYF. The CDR3 bases are TGCGCCAGCAGCGGGGAGTACAGGGGTTCGGACGAGCAGTACTTC. Complete variable domain (other parts from reference TRBV5-1 and TRBJ2-7): KAGVTQTPRYLIKTRGQQVTLSCSPISGHRSVSWYQQTPGQGLQFLFEYFSETQRNKGNFPGRFSGRQFSNSRSEMNVSTLELGDSALYLCASSGEYRGSDEQYFGPGTRLTVT.

This clone has just one count. The genes are TRBV10-3 and TRBJ1-6, with 11 bases aligning to TRBD1. The CDR3 is made up of 15 amino acids. The germline V gene encodes CDR1 ENHRY and CDR2 SYGVKD. With V trimmed by 3 bases and J by 8 bases, 3 bases remained unmatched. CDR3 loop: CAISDGQGADSPLHF. As DNA, the CDR3 is TGTGCCATCAGTGACGGACAGGGGGCAGATTCACCCCTCCACTTT.

Regarding this clone: Other nucleotide sequences in the sample specify the same CDR3. The rearrangement joins TRBV5-1 to TRBJ2-2, with D unclear. Germline assignment: CDR1 SGHRS and CDR2 YFSETQ. There are 13 residues in the CDR3. Between the trimmed V and J ends, which lost 1 base and 4 bases, there was a span of 5 bases. The CDR3 region is CASSLPGTGELFF. CDR3 in DNA: TGCGCCAGCAGCTTGCCGGGCACCGGGGAGCTGTTTTTT.

This chain links TRBV6-2 or TRBV6-3 with TRBJ1-2; no clear D. V was pared by 4 bases and J by 2 bases, with 8 bases between. Germline CDR1 reads MNHEY; CDR2 reads SVGEGT. The CDR3 runs 13 residues. This CDR3 is CASSSGRNYGYTF. The CDR3 DNA follows: TGTGCCAGCAGTTCAGGCAGAAACTATGGCTACACCTTC.

This clone was recorded only once. The chain carries TRBV2 and TRBJ1-3, with D unresolved. The CDR3 contains 16 residues. The germline CDR1 and CDR2 sequences are SNHLY and FYNNEI. Trimming shortened V by 6 bases and J by 0 bases, and 15 bases separated the two germline ends. CDR3 sequence: CASSFRRADSGNTIYF. The CDR3 bases are TGTGCCAGCAGCTTCCGGAGGGCGGACTCTGGAAACACCATATATTTT. Filled out from reference TRBV2 and TRBJ1-3, the complete variable domain reads EPEVTQTPSHQVTQMGQEVILRCVPISNHLYFYWYRQILGQKVEFLVSFYNNEISEKSEIFDDQFSVERPDGSNFTLKIRSTKLEDSAMYFCASSFRRADSGNTIYFGEGSWLTVV.

The rearrangement joins TRBV15 to TRBJ2-1; D may be TRBD1 (5 bases). Germline CDR1 reads LNHNV; CDR2 reads YYDKDF (reference sequence). CDR3 length equals 16 residues. With 0 bases removed from V and 3 bases from J, the gap between germline ends came to 12 bases. As DNA, the CDR3 is TGTGCCACCAGCAGAGATAGGGGCGGAAACTACAATGAGCAGTTCTTC. Encoded protein: CATSRDRGGNYNEQFF. The variable domain in full, with the rest retrieved from reference TRBV15 and TRBJ2-1, is DAMVIQNPRYQVTQFGKPVTLSCSQTLNHNVMYWYQQKSSQAPKLLFHYYDKDFNNEADTPDNFQSRRPNTSFCFLDIRSPGLGDTAMYLCATSRDRGGNYNEQFFGPGTRLTVL.

The chain combines TRBV10-3 with TRBJ2-7; tentative D call: TRBD2 (5 bases). Between the trimmed V and J ends, which lost 3 bases and 3 bases, there was a span of 6 bases. In germline, CDR1 is ENHRY, CDR2 SYGVKD. The CDR3 runs 12 residues. The CDR3 bases are TGTGCCATCAGTGATACTAGCTACGAGCAGTACTTC. Amino acids: CAISDTSYEQYF.

In this sample, this clone turned up once. The chain joins TRBV27 to TRBJ1-4, with D tentatively TRBD1 (6 bases). CDR1 is MNHEY and CDR2 is SMNVEV in the germline V gene (reference sequence). The CDR3 is made up of 14 amino acids. V was pared by 2 bases and J by 4 bases, with 8 bases between. CDR3 sequence (DNA): TGTGCCAGCAGTTTAAACAGGGTTAATGAAAAACTGTTTTTT. This gives the protein CASSLNRVNEKLFF.

This clone appeared a single time. V usage is TRBV7-9 and J usage is TRBJ2-7, with 7 bases lining up with TRBD1. V trimming: 5 bases; J trimming: 3 bases; junction bases outside the gene matches: 4. This CDR3 region has 13 residues. Germline CDR1 is SEHNR and CDR2 is FQNEAQ (reference sequence). The CDR3 DNA sequence: TGTGCCAGCAGCGCGAGGGACAGCTACGAGCAGTACTTC. Encoded protein: CASSARDSYEQYF.

The chain links TRBV5-4 to TRBJ2-5, with D unclear. This CDR3 region has 13 residues. CDR1 is SGHNT, CDR2 YYREEE, per germline (reference sequence). V shed 1 base and J shed 2 bases, with 6 bases lying between them. The CDR3 reads CASSLPGQETQYF. The DNA of the CDR3 is TGTGCCAGCAGCTTGCCGGGTCAAGAGACCCAGTACTTC.

V usage is TRBV5-6 and J usage is TRBJ2-4, with TRBD1 matching over 7 bases. The germline CDR1 and CDR2 sequences are SGHDT and YYEEEE. With V trimmed by 3 bases and J by 10 bases, 7 bases remained unmatched. This CDR3 has 13 residues. The CDR3 reads CASSSTGVAIQYF. For the CDR3, the DNA is TGTGCCAGCAGCTCCACAGGGGTCGCGATTCAGTACTTC.

The chain employs TRBV5-5 and TRBJ2-4; D not certain. Germline loops: CDR1 SGHKS, CDR2 YYEKEE (reference sequence). V was pared by 1 base and J by 0 bases, with 5 bases between. The CDR3 has 14 amino acids. The CDR3 here is CASSLTIAKNIQYF. The CDR3 DNA sequence: TGTGCCAGCAGCTTGACAATAGCCAAAAACATTCAGTACTTC.

This rearrangement joins TRBV7-9 to TRBJ1-2; a possible D gene is TRBD1 (5 bases). CDR3 size: 13 residues. Germline V gene sequence: CDR1 SEHNR, CDR2 FQNEAQ (reference sequence). The V gene lost 1 base and the J gene lost 4 bases, with 7 bases spanning the gap. The DNA of the CDR3 is TGTGCCAGCAGCTTAGGACAGTCCTATGGCTACACCTTC. It codes for CASSLGQSYGYTF.

The rearrangement uses TRBV27 and TRBJ2-6; TRBD1 matches 7 bases. CDR3 size: 14 residues. The V gene end was trimmed by 9 bases and the J gene end by 0 bases; junction bases not matched to a gene: 2. Germline V gene sequence: CDR1 MNHEY, CDR2 SMNVEV (reference sequence). The CDR3 bases are TGTGCCAGAACAGGGGACTCTGGGGCCAACGTCCTGACTTTC. The encoded protein is CARTGDSGANVLTF. Looking up the rest from reference TRBV27 and TRBJ2-6 gives the full variable domain: EAQVTQNPRYLITVTGKKLTVTCSQNMNHEYMSWYRQDPGLGLRQIYYSMNVEVTDKGDVPEGYKVSRKEKRNFPLILESPSPNQTSLYFCARTGDSGANVLTFGAGSRLTVL.

The rearrangement links TRBV28 to TRBJ1-1; D is undetermined. The CDR3 spans 14 residues. Trimming cost V 6 bases and J 11 bases, with 22 bases left between them. Germline CDR1 and CDR2: MDHEN and SYDVKM. The DNA of the CDR3 is TGTGCCAGCAGACCATCCGAGGGAAAAAGGGTGGCTTTCTTT. It encodes CASRPSEGKRVAFF.

In its sample, this clone was seen once. V is TRBV19 and J is TRBJ1-5; 7 positions match TRBD1. The CDR3 length is 16 residues. CDR1 and CDR2 (germline): LNHDA, SQIVND (reference sequence). V was pared by 1 base and J by 6 bases, with 9 bases of the junction left unmatched. Written as DNA, the CDR3 is TGTGCCAGTAGTATAGCCGGACAGGAGGTCGGTCAGCCCCAGCATTTT. Its protein product is CASSIAGQEVGQPQHF. Looking up the rest from reference TRBV19 and TRBJ1-5 gives the full variable domain: DGGITQSPKYLFRKEGQNVTLSCEQNLNHDAMYWYRQDPGQGLRLIYYSQIVNDFQKGDIAEGYSVSREKKESFPLTVTSAQKNPTAFYLCASSIAGQEVGQPQHFGDGTRLSIL.

This sequence joins TRBV30 and TRBJ1-2; 7 nucleotides agree with TRBD1. V lost 0 bases, J lost 9 bases, and 7 bases stayed unmatched. CDR1 and CDR2 (germline): GTSNPN, SVGIG (reference sequence). This CDR3 contains 13 residues. In DNA form, the CDR3 reads TGTGCCTGGAGTGTCTCCAGGGGGATACGCTACACCTTC. Translating gives CAWSVSRGIRYTF. Variable domain in full (rest from reference TRBV30 and TRBJ1-2): SQTIHQWPATLVQPVGSPLSLECTVEGTSNPNLYWYRQAAGRGLQLLFYSVGIGQISSEVPQNLSASRPQDRQFILSSKKLLLSDSGFYLCAWSVSRGIRYTFGSGTRLTVV.

This clone was counted only a few times. This sequence joins TRBV5-1 and TRBJ2-3; D gene uncertain. The CDR3 has 13 amino acids. CDR1 and CDR2 (germline): SGHRS, YFSETQ. V was clipped by 1 base and J by 5 bases, with 8 bases between them. For the CDR3, the DNA is TGCGCCAGCAGCTTGAACAACAGAGATACGCAGTATTTT. It codes for CASSLNNRDTQYF.

Comments on this clone: Germline and junction disagree at one end, which may indicate a read error. The chain joins TRBV7-9 to TRBJ2-7; possibly TRBD2 for D (5 bases). The CDR3 is 13 residues long. Looked up from germline, CDR1 is SEHNR and CDR2 is FQNEAQ (reference sequence). The CDR3 DNA sequence: TGTGCCAGCACCTTATCCGGGGTCAGCGGGCAGTACTTC. As protein: CASTLSGVSGQYF.

This clone was seen a single time. CDR3 nucleotides: TGCAGCGTTGACCCCCGGGGAGTCTATGGCTACACCTTC. Amino acids: CSVDPRGVYGYTF. This rearrangement joins TRBV29-1 to TRBJ1-2; D is undetermined. Looked up from germline, CDR1 is SQVTM and CDR2 is ANQGSEA. V lost 3 bases to trimming and J lost 4 bases, with 12 bases between them. The CDR3 length is 13 residues.

This rearrangement joins TRBV6-5 to TRBJ2-5, with D possibly matching TRBD1 (7 bases). CDR1 is MNHEY, CDR2 SVGAGI, per germline. V was clipped by 3 bases and J by 6 bases, with 14 bases between them. The CDR3 runs to 14 residues. The CDR3 bases are TGTGCCAGCAGTTATTTGCAGGGGGGAAAGACCCAGTACTTC. It specifies CASSYLQGGKTQYF.

The chain is built from TRBV9 and TRBJ2-6, with D perhaps matching TRBD2 (6 bases). Looked up from germline, CDR1 is SGDLS and CDR2 is YYNGEE. V shed 0 bases and J shed 4 bases, with 11 bases lying between them. The CDR3 is 16 amino acids. The CDR3 region has the DNA TGTGCCAGCAGCGTAGACTTAGCGGTAGGGGCCAACGTCCTGACTTTC. This encodes CASSVDLAVGANVLTF.

The rearrangement uses TRBV30 and TRBJ1-1; 11 nucleotides line up with TRBD1. This CDR3 is built from 13 residues. Losses at the gene ends were 3 bases for V and 11 bases for J; bases not matched to a gene: 8. Per the germline V gene, CDR1 is GTSNPN and CDR2 is SVGIG (reference sequence). The CDR3 sequence is CAWSEGQGASAFF. The DNA of the CDR3 is TGTGCCTGGAGCGAAGGACAGGGGGCGTCTGCTTTCTTT. Using reference TRBV30 and TRBJ1-1 for the parts outside the CDR3, the full variable domain is SQTIHQWPATLVQPVGSPLSLECTVEGTSNPNLYWYRQAAGRGLQLLFYSVGIGQISSEVPQNLSASRPQDRQFILSSKKLLLSDSGFYLCAWSEGQGASAFFGQGTRLTVV.